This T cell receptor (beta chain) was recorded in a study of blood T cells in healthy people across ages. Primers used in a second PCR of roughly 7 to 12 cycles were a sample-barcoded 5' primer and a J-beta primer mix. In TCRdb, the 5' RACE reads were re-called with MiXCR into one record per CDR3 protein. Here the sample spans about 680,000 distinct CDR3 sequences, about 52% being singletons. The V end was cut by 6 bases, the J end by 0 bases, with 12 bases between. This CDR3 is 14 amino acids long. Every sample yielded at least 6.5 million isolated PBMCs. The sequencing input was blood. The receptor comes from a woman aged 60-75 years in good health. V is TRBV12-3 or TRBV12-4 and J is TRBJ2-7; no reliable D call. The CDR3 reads CASSTAQSSYEQYF. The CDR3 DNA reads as TGTGCCAGCAGCACTGCACAAAGCTCCTACGAGCAGTACTTC.